This T cell receptor beta chain came from a study of cytomegalovirus exposure and HLA in healthy donors. The PCR ran on 60 Vbeta and 13 Jbeta primers. Libraries were prepared by immunoSEQ multiplex PCR; TCRdb keeps only in-frame clonotypes and omits some of them. The data hold 150,000 to 200,000 clones, with roughly 70% observed a single time. Study observations and caveats: An Asian-associated ancestry cluster reportedly showed fewer N-insertions than the approximately 690-donor mean in a later analysis. High specificity and sensitivity for cytomegalovirus status were reported for the classifier. Later analysis suggested most CMV-associated TCR beta chains were HLA-restricted.

Germline V gives CDR1 MNHEY, CDR2 SVGAGI. The CDR3 consists of 15 residues. V dropped 0 bases and J dropped 2 bases, with 10 bases sitting between them. In this sample, this clone turned up a few times. The target antigen is unknown. The J gene is TRBJ1-2, the V gene TRBV6-5; no definite D call. Sequencing was carried out using PBMCs. The sequence was collected from a woman between 50 and 59 years old in good health and CMV-seropositive. The CDR3 region is CASSYSAQKNYGYTF. DNA for the CDR3: TGTGCCAGCAGTTACTCGGCACAGAAGAACTATGGCTACACCTTC.